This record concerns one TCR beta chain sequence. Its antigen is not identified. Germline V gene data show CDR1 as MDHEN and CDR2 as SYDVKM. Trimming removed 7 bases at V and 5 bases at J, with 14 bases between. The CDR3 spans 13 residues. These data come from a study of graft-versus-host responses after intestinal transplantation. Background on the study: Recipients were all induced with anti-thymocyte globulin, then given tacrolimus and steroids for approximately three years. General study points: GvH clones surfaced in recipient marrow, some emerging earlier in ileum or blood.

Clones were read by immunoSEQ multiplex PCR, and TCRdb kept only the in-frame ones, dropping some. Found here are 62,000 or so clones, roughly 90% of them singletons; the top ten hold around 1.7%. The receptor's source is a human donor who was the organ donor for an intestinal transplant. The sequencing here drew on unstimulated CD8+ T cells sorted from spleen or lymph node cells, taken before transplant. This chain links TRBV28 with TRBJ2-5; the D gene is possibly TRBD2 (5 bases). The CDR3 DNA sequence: TGTGCCAGCAATTCCAGGACGGGGGAGACCCAGTACTTC. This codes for CASNSRTGETQYF.